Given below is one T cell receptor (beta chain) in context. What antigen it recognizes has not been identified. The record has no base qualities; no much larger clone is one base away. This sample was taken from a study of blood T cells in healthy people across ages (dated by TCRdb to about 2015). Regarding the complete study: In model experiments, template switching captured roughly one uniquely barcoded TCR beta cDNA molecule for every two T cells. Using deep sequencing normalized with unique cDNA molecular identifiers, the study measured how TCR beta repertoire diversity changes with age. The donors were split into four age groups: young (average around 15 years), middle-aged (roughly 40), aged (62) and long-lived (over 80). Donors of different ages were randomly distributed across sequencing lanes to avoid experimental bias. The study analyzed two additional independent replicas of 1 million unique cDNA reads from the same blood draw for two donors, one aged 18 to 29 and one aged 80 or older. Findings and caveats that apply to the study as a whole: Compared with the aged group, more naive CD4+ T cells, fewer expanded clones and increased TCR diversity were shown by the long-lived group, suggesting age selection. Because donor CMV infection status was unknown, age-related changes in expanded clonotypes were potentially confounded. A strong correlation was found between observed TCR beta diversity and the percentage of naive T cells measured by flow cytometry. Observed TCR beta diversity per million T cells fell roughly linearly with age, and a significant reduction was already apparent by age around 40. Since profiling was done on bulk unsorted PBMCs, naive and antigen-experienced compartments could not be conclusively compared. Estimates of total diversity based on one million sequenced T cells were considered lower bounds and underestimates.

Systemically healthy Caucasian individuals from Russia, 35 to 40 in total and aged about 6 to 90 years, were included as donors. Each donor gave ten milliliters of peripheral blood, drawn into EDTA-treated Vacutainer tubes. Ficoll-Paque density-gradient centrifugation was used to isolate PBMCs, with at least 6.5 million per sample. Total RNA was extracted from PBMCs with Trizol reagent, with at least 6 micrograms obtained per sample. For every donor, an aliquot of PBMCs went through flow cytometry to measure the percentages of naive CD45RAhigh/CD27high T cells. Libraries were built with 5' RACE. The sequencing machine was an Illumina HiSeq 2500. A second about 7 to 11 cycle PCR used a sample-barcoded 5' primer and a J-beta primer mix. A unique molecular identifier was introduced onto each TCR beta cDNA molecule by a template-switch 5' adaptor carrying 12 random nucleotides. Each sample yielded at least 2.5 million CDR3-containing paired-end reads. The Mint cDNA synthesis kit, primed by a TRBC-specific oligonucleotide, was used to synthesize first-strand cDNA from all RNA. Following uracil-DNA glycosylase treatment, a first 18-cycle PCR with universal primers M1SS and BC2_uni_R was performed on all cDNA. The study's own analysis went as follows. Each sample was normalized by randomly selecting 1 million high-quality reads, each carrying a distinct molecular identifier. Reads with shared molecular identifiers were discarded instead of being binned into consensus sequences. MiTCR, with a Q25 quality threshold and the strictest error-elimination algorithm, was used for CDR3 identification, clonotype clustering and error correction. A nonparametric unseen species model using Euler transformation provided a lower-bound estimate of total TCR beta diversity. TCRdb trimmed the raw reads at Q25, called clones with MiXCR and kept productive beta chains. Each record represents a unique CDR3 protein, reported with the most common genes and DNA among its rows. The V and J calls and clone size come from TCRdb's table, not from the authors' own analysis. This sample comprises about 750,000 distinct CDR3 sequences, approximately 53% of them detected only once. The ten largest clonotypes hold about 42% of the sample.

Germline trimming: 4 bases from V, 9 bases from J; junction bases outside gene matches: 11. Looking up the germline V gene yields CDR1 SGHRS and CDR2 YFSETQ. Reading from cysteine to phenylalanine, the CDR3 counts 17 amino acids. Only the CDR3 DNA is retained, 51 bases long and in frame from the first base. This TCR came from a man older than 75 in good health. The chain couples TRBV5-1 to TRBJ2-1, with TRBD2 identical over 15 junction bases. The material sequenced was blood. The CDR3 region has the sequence CASSLGLAGGPTSEQFF. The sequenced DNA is TGCGCCAGCAGCCTCGGACTAGCGGGAGGGCCTACCTCTGAGCAGTTCTTC.